This T cell receptor (beta chain) originates from a study of regulatory T cells in long-lasting Graves disease. Study outcomes and limitations: Among the persistent patients, fewer than 3,500 public clonotypes were shared, more than the roughly 970 shared among new patients.

Noted time point: newly diagnosed GD, antithyroid drugs for less than 3 months. Researchers made the TCR library from RNA that was extracted from PBMCs. EDTA tubes received about 10 milliliters of collected peripheral blood. V was trimmed by 1 base and J by 2 bases, leaving 6 bases between them. CDR3 length: 14 residues. Per the germline V gene, CDR1 is SGDLS and CDR2 is YYNGEE. In this sample, this clonotype turned up many times. The antigen remains unidentified. Assembly of TCR beta libraries relied on iRepertoire HTBI primers together with Arm-PCR of CDR3 regions. TCRdb fed the multiplex PCR reads into MiXCR, producing one record per CDR3 protein. The repertoire consists of some 330,000 distinct CDR3 sequences, with 10% to 15% occurring once and the leading ten covering approximately 20%. The sample also formed part of further work on T cells in Graves' hyperthyroidism and ophthalmopathy. As that study records: A set of HTBI primers served as the primers for a first-round RT-PCR of the TCR CDR3.

Specimen: peripheral blood mononuclear cells (PBMCs), collected at new diagnosis, from a patient treated with antithyroid drugs. This rearrangement joins TRBV9 to TRBJ2-2; D not resolved. This TCR came from a woman aged 18-29 years with Graves disease. The CDR3 loop reads CASSVRGNTGELFF. CDR3 bases: TGTGCCAGCAGCGTACGCGGTAACACCGGGGAGCTGTTTTTT.